Described below is a single T cell receptor beta chain sequence and its context. Authors' processing steps: Estimated nucleated cell counts came from reference gene primer amplification. The protocol was immunoSEQ multiplex PCR, while the TCRdb copy is restricted to in-frame clones and leaves out a portion. The D gene and trimming were derived from the DNA, and the V and J assignments and clone size from that table. The table lists about 230,000 clones, over 85% of them singletons. Germline V lookup: CDR1 SGHDT, CDR2 YYEEEE. The germline V and J ends were trimmed by 2 bases and 3 bases, with 5 bases remaining between them. CDR3 length: 12 amino acids. This entry is derived from a study of blood T cell repertoires in COVID-19.

Sequenced input: PBMCs or T cells enriched from blood (not recorded which). V gene TRBV5-6 combines with J gene TRBJ1-1; D remains ambiguous. This receptor was identified in a woman between 25 and 40 years old with acute COVID-19. The CDR3 spells CASSFGYTEAFF. The CDR3 DNA reads as TGTGCCAGCAGCTTCGGGTACACTGAAGCTTTCTTT.